The clone carrying this T cell receptor (beta chain) has a handful of counts. Researchers prepared the TCRbeta library using unique molecular identifiers, the study reports. TCRdb itself ran the PCR reads through MiXCR, one entry per CDR3 protein. The sample has approximately 510,000 distinct CDR3 sequences, 18% seen once. This sample stems from a study of T-cell reconstitution after alpha-beta-depleted transplantation in children. Germline trimming cut 3 bases from V and 7 bases from J; bases unmatched to any gene: 12. The CDR3 contains 16 residues. Germline V gene data show CDR1 as SGHRS and CDR2 as YFSETQ.

The chain has TRBV5-1 and TRBJ2-2; 7 bases match TRBD1. The sample was PBMCs from the stem cell graft donor, taken from the stem cell graft. The TCR comes from a human donor who donated a stem cell graft to a child with acute lymphoblastic leukemia. The CDR3 spells CASSWGSTGSDGELFF. The CDR3 DNA sequence: TGCGCCAGCAGCTGGGGTTCGACAGGGAGTGACGGGGAGCTGTTTTTT.